Listed below are T cell receptor beta chains from one sample, sequenced in a study of cytomegalovirus exposure and HLA in healthy donors. TCRdb's table, derived via immunoSEQ multiplex PCR, lists solely in-frame clones and lacks some. This sample carries about 180,000 clones, 85% of them seen once, and the ten largest clones take about a sixth. The sequenced sample was PBMCs. The receptors shown here come from a man aged 18 to 29 in good health and CMV-seropositive. Each CDR3 is given with its conserved first and last residue. A D gene is named only where the DNA matches it firmly. Not all rows give a size; the values are once, few, many and, for expanded clones, a class.

j_call clone_size d_call cdr3_length v_call cdr3_aa cdr3_nt
TRBJ1-2 NA TRBD1 14 TRBV5-1 CASSLMGQGDGYTF TGCGCCAGCAGCTTGATGGGACAGGGAGATGGCTACACCTTC
TRBJ2-1 NA NA 14 TRBV6-1 CASSPVKGGNEQFF TGTGCCAGCAGCCCCGTCAAAGGGGGCAATGAGCAGTTCTTC
TRBJ1-5 NA NA 13 TRBV5-1 CASSLAVNQPQHF TGCGCCAGCAGCTTGGCGGTAAATCAGCCCCAGCATTTT
TRBJ2-3 NA TRBD1 15 TRBV9 CASSVGHQGADTQYF TGTGCCAGCAGCGTCGGGCATCAGGGGGCAGATACGCAGTATTTT
TRBJ2-7 NA NA 14 TRBV27 CASSPGTTNYEQYF TGTGCCAGCAGCCCCGGGACAACAAACTACGAGCAGTACTTC
TRBJ2-5 once TRBD2 15 TRBV5-1 CASSLLSGSEETQYF TGCGCCAGCAGCCTGCTTAGCGGGAGTGAGGAGACCCAGTACTTC
TRBJ1-2 NA NA 15 TRBV5-4 CASSLGRDSGYGYTF TGTGCCAGCAGCTTGGGCAGGGACTCGGGCTATGGCTACACCTTC
TRBJ2-7 NA NA 14 TRBV6-1 CASSSRQVGIEQYF TGTGCCAGCAGCTCCAGACAGGTAGGAATCGAGCAGTACTTC
TRBJ2-3 NA NA 17 TRBV19 CASSINTGPGGTDTQYF TGTGCCAGTAGTATAAACACCGGGCCCGGGGGCACAGATACGCAGTATTTT
TRBJ2-5 once TRBD2 14 TRBV28 CASRRTGGDETQYF TGTGCCAGCAGGCGGACGGGAGGCGACGAGACCCAGTACTTC
TRBJ2-5 NA TRBD1 15 TRBV7-9 CASSLTTGGGETQYF TGTGCCAGCAGCTTGACGACAGGGGGCGGAGAGACCCAGTACTTC
TRBJ2-5 NA TRBD1 15 TRBV6-5 CASSPGTGLGETQYF TGTGCCAGCAGTCCAGGGACAGGGCTAGGGGAGACCCAGTACTTC
TRBJ2-7 NA NA 15 TRBV2 CASSEVEANSYEQYF TGTGCCAGCAGTGAAGTCGAGGCGAACTCCTACGAGCAGTACTTC
TRBJ1-4 NA NA 13 TRBV28 CASRPRGNEKLFF TGTGCCAGCAGACCAAGGGGAAATGAAAAACTGTTTTTT
TRBJ2-1 NA TRBD2 15 TRBV11-2 CASSPQRGGRNEQFF TGTGCCAGCAGCCCCCAGCGGGGGGGTCGCAATGAGCAGTTCTTC
TRBJ1-1 NA NA 16 TRBV4-1 CASSPARRDLNTEAFF TGCGCCAGCAGCCCGGCCAGACGGGACTTGAACACTGAAGCTTTCTTT
TRBJ2-7 NA TRBD1 18 TRBV7-2 CASSLSSGPGTGHYEQYF TGTGCCAGCAGCTTAAGTTCGGGGCCCGGGACAGGGCACTACGAGCAGTACTTC
TRBJ2-3 NA NA 14 TRBV5-4 CASSSGLITDTQYF TGTGCCAGCAGCTCGGGACTTATCACAGATACGCAGTATTTT
TRBJ1-6 NA TRBD1 13 TRBV6-6 CASRSQGGSPLHF TGTGCCAGCAGATCACAGGGGGGATCACCCCTCCACTTT
TRBJ1-1 NA TRBD1 17 TRBV2 CASTIPLGQGPNTEAFF TGTGCCAGCACTATCCCGCTAGGACAGGGGCCGAACACTGAAGCTTTCTTT
TRBJ2-2 once NA 13 TRBV5-5 CASSFEWTGELFF TGTGCCAGCAGCTTCGAGTGGACCGGGGAGCTGTTTTTT
TRBJ1-1 NA TRBD1 15 TRBV30 CAWKPGTAMNTEAFF TGTGCCTGGAAGCCCGGGACAGCTATGAACACTGAAGCTTTCTTT